This is a list of T cell receptor beta chains from one sample in a study of T-cell memory formation after mild COVID-19. TCRdb re-derived calls from the 5' RACE reads in MiXCR, one entry per CDR3 protein. The table includes about 180,000 distinct CDR3 sequences, roughly 20% detected once. Sequenced sample: PBMCs or a T cell subset sorted from them (not recorded which). Receptors originate from a man between 18 and 35 years old who had mild COVID-19 (a few samples of this study predate the infection). Cell type and time point are not known. Both conserved end residues are part of each CDR3. The D gene is left open where the match is weak. Rows may omit the clone size; those that give it use once, few, many or a size class.

d_call: .
clone_size: .
v_call: TRBV7-9
j_call: TRBJ2-1
cdr3_aa: CASSFGPGTYNEQFF
cdr3_nt: TGTGCCAGCAGCTTTGGGCCGGGAACCTACAATGAGCAGTTCTTC

d_call: .
clone_size: few
v_call: TRBV18
j_call: TRBJ2-3
cdr3_aa: CASSPPRIFSTDTQYF
cdr3_nt: TGTGCCAGCTCACCACCTAGGATTTTTAGCACAGATACGCAGTATTTT

d_call: .
clone_size: many
v_call: TRBV10-1
j_call: TRBJ1-1
cdr3_aa: CASSSGASRNEAFF
cdr3_nt: TGCGCCAGCAGTTCTGGGGCTTCAAGGAATGAAGCTTTCTTT

d_call: TRBD2
clone_size: few
v_call: TRBV20-1
j_call: TRBJ2-3
cdr3_aa: CSARDPTSGGGTDTQYF
cdr3_nt: TGCAGTGCTAGAGACCCGACTAGCGGGGGTGGAACAGATACGCAGTATTTT

d_call: TRBD1
clone_size: few
v_call: TRBV15
j_call: TRBJ2-1
cdr3_aa: CALGTGFYNEQFF
cdr3_nt: TGTGCCCTCGGGACAGGGTTCTACAATGAGCAGTTCTTC

d_call: TRBD1
clone_size: .
v_call: TRBV5-5
j_call: TRBJ1-1
cdr3_aa: CASSFGTGRNTEAFF
cdr3_nt: TGTGCCAGCAGCTTCGGGACAGGGAGGAACACTGAAGCTTTCTTT

d_call: .
clone_size: .
v_call: TRBV25-1
j_call: TRBJ1-1
cdr3_aa: CASSNRMNTEAFF
cdr3_nt: TGTGCCAGCAGTAACAGGATGAACACTGAAGCTTTCTTT

d_call: .
clone_size: .
v_call: TRBV7-2
j_call: TRBJ1-5
cdr3_aa: CASSLVLGQPQHF
cdr3_nt: TGTGCCAGCAGCTTAGTCCTTGGACAGCCCCAGCATTTT

d_call: .
clone_size: .
v_call: TRBV18
j_call: TRBJ2-1
cdr3_aa: CASSRRESTNEQFF
cdr3_nt: TGTGCCAGCTCCCGGAGAGAGTCGACCAATGAGCAGTTCTTC

d_call: .
clone_size: .
v_call: TRBV5-1
j_call: TRBJ2-1
cdr3_aa: CASSFASGLNEQFF
cdr3_nt: TGCGCCAGCAGCTTTGCGTCAGGGCTCAATGAGCAGTTCTTC

d_call: .
clone_size: few
v_call: TRBV10-3
j_call: TRBJ1-1
cdr3_aa: CAIEETRGTEAFF
cdr3_nt: TGTGCCATCGAAGAGACTCGGGGCACTGAAGCTTTCTTT

d_call: TRBD1
clone_size: few
v_call: TRBV4-3
j_call: TRBJ1-2
cdr3_aa: CASSQGGGQGEVYGYTF
cdr3_nt: TGCGCCAGCAGCCAAGGGGGGGGACAGGGCGAAGTCTATGGCTACACCTTC

d_call: .
clone_size: many
v_call: TRBV4-3
j_call: TRBJ2-3
cdr3_aa: CASSQDPSRADTQYF
cdr3_nt: TGCGCCAGCAGCCAAGATCCCTCTAGAGCAGATACGCAGTATTTT

d_call: TRBD2
clone_size: few
v_call: TRBV6-2/TRBV6-3
j_call: TRBJ2-3
cdr3_aa: CASSYPTSGGTSTDTQYF
cdr3_nt: TGTGCCAGCAGTTACCCTACTAGCGGGGGGACGAGCACAGATACGCAGTATTTT

d_call: TRBD2
clone_size: .
v_call: TRBV5-1
j_call: TRBJ2-2
cdr3_aa: CASSLALAGDGELFF
cdr3_nt: TGCGCCAGCAGCTTGGCCCTAGCGGGGGACGGGGAGCTGTTTTTT

d_call: .
clone_size: .
v_call: TRBV10-3
j_call: TRBJ2-7
cdr3_aa: CAISGTTGLEQYF
cdr3_nt: TGTGCCATCAGTGGGACGACGGGCCTGGAGCAGTACTTC

d_call: TRBD2
clone_size: .
v_call: TRBV6-2/TRBV6-3
j_call: TRBJ2-7
cdr3_aa: CASLRDYVSYEQYF
cdr3_nt: TGTGCCAGCCTCCGGGACTACGTCTCCTACGAGCAGTACTTC

d_call: .
clone_size: .
v_call: TRBV7-9
j_call: TRBJ2-2
cdr3_aa: CASSLEASATGELFF
cdr3_nt: TGTGCCAGCAGCTTAGAAGCATCGGCGACCGGGGAGCTGTTTTTT

d_call: .
clone_size: many
v_call: TRBV12-3/TRBV12-4
j_call: TRBJ2-3
cdr3_aa: CASSAGTSTDTQYF
cdr3_nt: TGTGCCAGCAGTGCTGGGACAAGCACAGATACGCAGTATTTT

d_call: TRBD2
clone_size: few
v_call: TRBV4-3
j_call: TRBJ2-1
cdr3_aa: CASSQDGRAREQFF
cdr3_nt: TGCGCCAGCAGCCAAGATGGGAGGGCTCGTGAGCAGTTCTTC

d_call: .
clone_size: .
v_call: TRBV5-5
j_call: TRBJ2-2
cdr3_aa: CASSLELISPGELFF
cdr3_nt: TGTGCCAGCAGCTTGGAGCTAATTTCCCCCGGGGAGCTGTTTTTT

d_call: .
clone_size: .
v_call: TRBV25-1
j_call: TRBJ1-2
cdr3_aa: CASSEQGDTYGYTF
cdr3_nt: TGTGCCAGCAGTGAACAAGGGGATACCTATGGCTACACCTTC

d_call: TRBD1
clone_size: .
v_call: TRBV7-9
j_call: TRBJ2-7
cdr3_aa: CASSLGQGASEQYF
cdr3_nt: TGTGCCAGCAGCTTGGGACAGGGGGCGAGTGAGCAGTACTTC

d_call: .
clone_size: .
v_call: TRBV7-2
j_call: TRBJ2-2
cdr3_aa: CASSLLGLNTGELFF
cdr3_nt: TGTGCCAGCAGCTTATTGGGACTGAACACCGGGGAGCTGTTTTTT

d_call: .
clone_size: many
v_call: TRBV6-2/TRBV6-3
j_call: TRBJ1-5
cdr3_aa: CASSYDLSGQPQHF
cdr3_nt: TGTGCCAGCAGTTACGATTTATCGGGGCAGCCCCAGCATTTT

d_call: TRBD2
clone_size: .
v_call: TRBV5-4
j_call: TRBJ2-2
cdr3_aa: CASSWNGGNAGELFF
cdr3_nt: TGTGCCAGCAGCTGGAACGGGGGGAATGCCGGGGAGCTGTTTTTT